The 8 T cell receptor beta chains below were found in one sample sequenced in a study of radiation and T cells in renal cell carcinoma (TCRdb year 2020). The protocol used for the library was the immunoSEQ multiplex PCR assay. TCRdb took this table from immuneACCESS and kept in-frame rearrangements with V and J called. Such tables lack part of the clones; where checked against another copy, unresolved V genes explain under half of the gap, and the rest is unexplained. The sample records approximately 100,000 clones, around 88% of which are singletons. The ten largest clonotypes hold under 9.5% of the sample. The sample's time point label is to be understood as: baseline pretreatment blood. Explained via the paper, the treatment or condition label denotes: 15 Gy SBRT to primary tumor, nephrectomy 4 weeks later. The sample in question was blood, obtained from a patient whose treatment included radiotherapy and nephrectomy. Source of these receptors: a middle-aged man with renal cell carcinoma.

Regarding this clone: Other DNA sequences within the sample encode an identical CDR3. V usage is TRBV5-1 and J usage is TRBJ1-1; TRBD1 matches at 7 bases. There are 14 residues in the CDR3. The V gene's germline CDR1 is SGHRS and CDR2 YFSETQ. J gave up 1 base and V 4 bases, and 4 bases lay outside the gene matches. In nucleotides, the CDR3 is TGCGCCAGCAGCCTGGACAGGCCGAACACTGAAGCTTTCTTT. It codes for CASSLDRPNTEAFF.

CDR3 DNA sequence: TGTGCCAGCGGGTGGGGAGTATACTACGAGCAGTACTTC. Its translation is CASGWGVYYEQYF. This chain joins TRBV2 and TRBJ2-7; D perhaps matches TRBD2 (5 bases). The CDR3 has 13 amino acids. The V end lost 8 bases, the J end lost 3 bases, and 14 bases lay between the germline ends. CDR1 SNHLY and CDR2 FYNNEI come from the germline V gene.

V usage is TRBV5-6 and J usage is TRBJ2-5; either TRBD1 or TRBD2 may fit D (5 bases each). The ends were cut back, 4 bases at V and 4 bases at J, with 5 bases in the middle. CDR3 length: 11 residues. Germline CDR1 reads SGHDT; CDR2 reads YYEEEE. The CDR3 reads CASSGGETQYF. CDR3 bases: TGTGCCAGCAGCGGGGGAGAGACCCAGTACTTC.

This clone has just one count. This chain connects TRBV19 to TRBJ2-7; D is unclear. The CDR3 spans 16 residues. The germline CDR1 and CDR2 sequences are LNHDA and SQIVND (reference sequence). V shed 4 bases and J shed 0 bases, with 16 bases lying between them. Here the CDR3 DNA reads TGTGCCAGTAGTAGAGACCGGCCTTCAGCCTCCTACGAGCAGTACTTC. As protein: CASSRDRPSASYEQYF.

V gene TRBV7-9 combines with J gene TRBJ2-5; TRBD2 matches 7 bases. Germline assignment: CDR1 SEHNR and CDR2 FQNEAQ (reference sequence). The CDR3 length is 14 residues. V lost 4 bases to trimming and J lost 2 bases; unmatched junction nucleotides: 4. The CDR3 loop reads CASSWASGQETQYF. In DNA, the CDR3 is TGTGCCAGCAGCTGGGCTAGCGGACAAGAGACCCAGTACTTC.

A few counts support this clone. The J gene is TRBJ2-2, the V gene TRBV18; D is ambiguous. The CDR3 sequence is 13 residues long. CDR1 is KGHSH and CDR2 is LQKENI in the germline V gene. V was trimmed by 3 bases and J by 6 bases, leaving 8 bases between them. CDR3 nucleotide sequence: TGTGCCAGCTCACCGGATCCCGCCGGGGAGCTGTTTTTT. It encodes CASSPDPAGELFF.

The genes are TRBV2 and TRBJ2-3, with TRBD2 identical over 13 bases. Germline V CDR1 and CDR2: SNHLY, FYNNEI. CDR3 length equals 15 residues. Trimming cost V 8 bases and J 2 bases; bases outside gene matches: 4. The CDR3 loop is CASWTSGGLTDTQYF. The CDR3 nucleotides are TGTGCCAGCTGGACTAGCGGGGGCCTCACAGATACGCAGTATTTT.

The chain is built from TRBV7-8 and TRBJ1-6, with 9 bases fitting TRBD1. Germline CDR1 SGHVS, CDR2 FQNEAQ. This CDR3 comprises 16 residues. J gave up 7 bases and V 5 bases, and 9 bases lay outside the gene matches. The CDR3 here is CASSAPMDRGNSPLHF. CDR3 nucleotides: TGTGCCAGCAGCGCTCCCATGGACAGGGGCAATTCACCCCTCCACTTT.